This is a list of T cell receptor beta chains from one sample in a study of cytomegalovirus exposure and HLA in healthy donors. The method was immunoSEQ multiplex PCR; TCRdb's version includes in-frame clones alone and lacks a portion of them. The table has 140,000 to 150,000 clones, around 78% seen once. Sequencing was done on a sample of PBMCs. Receptors originate from a woman aged 18-35 years in good health and CMV-seropositive. CDR3s include the opening cysteine and the closing phenylalanine or tryptophan. D genes are given only for firm matches. Size is omitted from some rows. Given values are once, few, many or a class for expanded clones.

>-|TRBJ2-1|TRBV5-4|-
CASSFGGMVSYNEQFF
TGTGCCAGCAGCTTCGGCGGGATGGTGTCCTACAATGAGCAGTTCTTC
>-|TRBJ1-1|TRBV11-2|-
CASSLDRGRRGTEAFF
TGTGCCAGCAGCTTAGATAGAGGTCGGAGAGGGACTGAAGCTTTCTTT
>-|TRBJ1-6|TRBV11-2|-
CASSLSGRNSPLHF
TGTGCCAGCAGCTTATCCGGCAGGAATTCACCCCTCCACTTT
>-|TRBJ2-1|TRBV11-2|-
CASSSRQPDYNEQFF
TGTGCCAGCAGCTCCCGACAGCCCGATTACAATGAGCAGTTCTTC
>-|TRBJ2-3|TRBV5-6|-
CASSRNPTGIGTQYF
TGTGCCAGCAGCCGTAACCCGACAGGAATAGGTACGCAGTATTTT
>-|TRBJ2-3|TRBV6-4|TRBD2
CASSKAGEDTQYF
TGTGCCAGCAGTAAAGCGGGGGAGGATACGCAGTATTTT
>-|TRBJ1-6|TRBV9|-
CASSGVQGYNSPLHF
TGTGCCAGCAGCGGAGTACAGGGCTATAATTCACCCCTCCACTTT
>-|TRBJ2-7|TRBV28|-
CASSRGGGYEQYF
TGTGCCAGCAGTCGAGGGGGTGGGTACGAGCAGTACTTC
>-|TRBJ2-2|TRBV7-9|-
CARNTGELFF
TGTGCCCGGAACACCGGGGAGCTGTTTTTT
>-|TRBJ2-7|TRBV23-1|TRBD2
CATMRGAYEQYF
TGCGCCACCATGCGGGGGGCCTACGAGCAGTACTTC
>-|TRBJ1-3|TRBV7-8|-
CASSRAGGGFDTIYF
TGTGCCAGCAGTAGGGCCGGAGGAGGGTTTGACACCATATATTTT
>-|TRBJ2-1|TRBV13|TRBD2
CASSLSAGGINEQFF
TGTGCCAGCAGCTTGTCAGCGGGGGGGATCAATGAGCAGTTCTTC
>-|TRBJ2-7|TRBV5-4|TRBD1
CASSSTGGGYEQYF
TGTGCCAGCAGCTCGACAGGGGGCGGATACGAGCAGTACTTC
>-|TRBJ2-1|TRBV19|-
CASSTYDEQFF
TGTGCCAGTAGTACCTACGATGAGCAGTTCTTC
>-|TRBJ2-6|TRBV5-1|TRBD1
CASSLWGTAGANVLTF
TGCGCCAGCAGCTTGTGGGGGACAGCTGGGGCCAACGTCCTGACTTTC
>-|TRBJ1-2|TRBV29-1|TRBD1
CSVVSAGGYGYTF
TGCAGCGTTGTTTCGGCAGGGGGCTATGGCTACACCTTC
>few|TRBJ2-5|TRBV5-4|TRBD2
CASSWGGLAGGQETQYF
TGTGCCAGCAGCTGGGGAGGACTAGCGGGGGGACAAGAGACCCAGTACTTC
>-|TRBJ1-4|TRBV4-3|-
CASSQDSRGTEKLFF
TGCGCCAGCAGCCAAGATAGCCGGGGTACAGAAAAACTGTTTTTT
>-|TRBJ2-3|TRBV7-2|-
CASSIASAETDTQYF
TGTGCCAGCAGCATAGCCTCAGCGGAGACAGATACGCAGTATTTT
>-|TRBJ2-7|TRBV19|-
CATPNFPVLGQYF
TGTGCCACCCCGAACTTTCCGGTTCTTGGGCAGTACTTC
>few|TRBJ2-6|TRBV6-4|-
CASSDSDNSGANVLTF
TGTGCCAGCAGTGACTCGGACAACTCTGGGGCCAACGTCCTGACTTTC
>few|TRBJ2-3|TRBV6-1|-
CASSEYREADTQYF
TGTGCCAGCAGTGAATACAGGGAAGCAGATACGCAGTATTTT
>-|TRBJ1-1|TRBV9|-
CASSVGGSEAFF
TGTGCCAGCAGCGTGGGCGGGTCTGAAGCTTTCTTT
>-|TRBJ2-5|TRBV27|TRBD2
CASSWRSGGRRETQYF
TGTGCCAGCAGTTGGCGTAGCGGGGGGAGGCGAGAGACCCAGTACTTC
>-|TRBJ1-5|TRBV19|TRBD1
CASSMGQNQPQHF
TGTGCCAGTAGTATGGGACAGAATCAGCCCCAGCATTTT
>-|TRBJ1-2|TRBV18|TRBD1
CASGQGSDYGYTF
TGTGCCAGCGGACAGGGAAGTGACTATGGCTACACCTTC
>once|TRBJ2-5|TRBV30|-
CAWTPRAGTQYF
TGTGCCTGGACCCCCAGGGCCGGGACCCAGTACTTC
>-|TRBJ2-3|TRBV5-1|-
CASSSNRGREDTQYF
TGCGCCAGCAGCTCGAACAGGGGGAGGGAAGATACGCAGTATTTT
>-|TRBJ2-1|TRBV18|TRBD1
CASSKDRGQNEQFF
TGTGCCAGCTCAAAAGACAGGGGTCAAAATGAGCAGTTCTTC
>-|TRBJ1-2|TRBV5-1|-
CASSLVMGAGYGYTF
TGCGCCAGCAGCTTGGTGATGGGGGCCGGCTATGGCTACACCTTC
>-|TRBJ2-7|TRBV11-2|-
CASSLDRAGWLYEQYF
TGTGCCAGCAGCTTAGACCGGGCGGGCTGGCTGTACGAGCAGTACTTC
>-|TRBJ1-5|TRBV4-1|TRBD1
CASSPGTVTQPQHF
TGCGCCAGCAGCCCTGGGACAGTTACTCAGCCCCAGCATTTT
>-|TRBJ1-2|TRBV2|-
CASSEAPQPYGYTF
TGTGCCAGCAGTGAGGCCCCACAGCCCTATGGCTACACCTTC
>-|TRBJ2-6|TRBV5-1|-
CASTLLGGANVLTF
TGCGCCAGCACCCTCCTCGGGGGGGCCAACGTCCTGACTTTC
>-|TRBJ2-5|TRBV5-4|-
CASSLRQAQETQYF
TGTGCCAGCAGCTTGAGACAGGCCCAAGAGACCCAGTACTTC
>-|TRBJ2-3|TRBV10-1|-
CASSESGLAADTQYF
TGCGCCAGCAGTGAGTCGGGCCTGGCAGCAGATACGCAGTATTTT
>-|TRBJ1-1|TRBV18|TRBD1
CASSRQGGNTEAFF
TGTGCCAGCTCCCGTCAGGGGGGGAACACTGAAGCTTTCTTT
>-|TRBJ1-6|TRBV30|TRBD1
CARGTGYNSPLHF
TGTGCCCGCGGGACAGGGTATAATTCACCCCTCCACTTT
>-|TRBJ1-2|TRBV18|-
CASSPGQIYGYTF
TGCGCCAGCTCACCAGGACAAATTTATGGCTACACCTTC
>-|TRBJ2-2|TRBV4-3|TRBD2
CASSRGGSDTGELFF
TGCGCCAGCAGCCGCGGGGGGTCGGACACCGGGGAGCTGTTTTTT
>-|TRBJ1-1|TRBV6-1|-
CASSEAGRCGTEAFF
TGTGCCAGCAGTGAAGCAGGGAGATGTGGCACTGAAGCTTTCTTT
>-|TRBJ1-2|TRBV11-2|-
CASSSGQRNYGYTF
TGTGCCAGCAGCTCAGGACAGCGTAACTATGGCTACACCTTC
>-|TRBJ1-6|TRBV27|-
CASSLGGQGNSPLHF
TGTGCCAGCAGTTTGGGCGGGCAGGGGAATTCACCCCTCCACTTT
>-|TRBJ2-7|TRBV21-1|-
CASSKEQERVSFYEQYF
TGTGCCAGCAGCAAAGAGCAGGAGAGGGTAAGTTTCTACGAGCAGTACTTC
>-|TRBJ1-3|TRBV28|TRBD1
CASSLDRAANTIYF
TGTGCCAGCAGTCTCGACAGGGCAGCAAACACCATATATTTT
>few|TRBJ1-2|TRBV7-2|TRBD1
CASSETGNYGYTF
TGTGCCAGCAGCGAGACAGGGAACTATGGCTACACCTTC
>-|TRBJ1-4|TRBV2|TRBD1
CASSKRGTGGSGTNEKLFF
TGTGCCAGCAGTAAAAGAGGGACAGGGGGATCGGGAACTAATGAAAAACTGTTTTTT